What follows describes a single T cell receptor (beta chain). V gave up 0 bases and J gave up 0 bases, with 19 bases separating them. The germline gives CDR1 SGHNT, CDR2 YYREEE (reference sequence). The length of the CDR3 is 19 residues. The sample comes from a study of blood T cell repertoires in COVID-19. The overall study: T cells, B-cell-depleted T cells, or PBMCs provided the cDNA or gDNA that served as material.

Sequencing was performed with immunoSEQ multiplex PCR; in TCRdb, only in-frame clones are kept and a portion is missing. Counted here are under 250,000 clones, roughly 86% occurring once; the ten biggest clones make up over 5.5%. Recruited during active infection, patients (from Seattle) were subsequently followed longitudinally. Material: peripheral blood. The J gene is TRBJ2-1, the V gene TRBV5-4; tentative D call: TRBD2 (6 bases). The TCR was taken from a woman older than 75 with COVID-19, enrolled during active disease. CDR3 sequence (DNA): TGTGCCAGCAGCTTGGGGGGCGATAGCGGATTACGCTCCTACAATGAGCAGTTCTTC. Amino acid sequence: CASSLGGDSGLRSYNEQFF.